Listed below are T cell receptor beta chains from one sample, sequenced in a study of shared clonotypes between healthy human individuals. The protocol was immunoSEQ multiplex PCR, while the TCRdb copy is restricted to in-frame clones and leaves out a portion. The data contain some 650,000 clones, roughly 97% of them singletons. Sequenced material: naive CD4+ T cells sorted from blood. Receptor source: a woman aged 25 to 39 in good health. CDR3s include the opening cysteine and the closing phenylalanine or tryptophan. The order of the fields is J gene, V gene, clone size, D gene, CDR3 DNA, CDR3 protein. The D gene is left open where the match is weak. Expanded clones get a size class; other rows say once, few or many, or leave the size out.

>TRBJ2-7|TRBV4-1|NA|NA
TGCGCCAGCAGCCCAGGACTGAACTCCTACGAGCAGTACTTC
CASSPGLNSYEQYF
>TRBJ1-1|TRBV27|NA|TRBD1
TGTGCCAGCAGTCCCGGGACAGGGACTGAAGCTTTCTTT
CASSPGTGTEAFF
>TRBJ2-6|TRBV4-2|once|NA
TGTGCCAGCAGCCAACGCCGCCACGGAAGCTCTGGGGCCAACGTCCTGACTTTC
CASSQRRHGSSGANVLTF
>TRBJ1-5|TRBV21-1|NA|NA
TGTGCCAGCAGCAAAAGGTTGGACAGGGGACCCCACGGCAATCAGCCCCAGCATTTT
CASSKRLDRGPHGNQPQHF
>TRBJ2-7|TRBV14|NA|NA
TGTGCCAGCAGCCAGCCGGGTCGGGGCTACGAGCAGTACTTC
CASSQPGRGYEQYF
>TRBJ2-1|TRBV5-6|NA|TRBD1
TGTGCCAGCAGCTTGGACAGGGGGGAAACCTACAATGAGCAGTTCTTC
CASSLDRGETYNEQFF
>TRBJ2-2|TRBV28|NA|NA
TGTGCCAGCAGTTTAGCAGGGAGGTCAATCGGGGAGCTGTTTTTT
CASSLAGRSIGELFF
>TRBJ2-2|TRBV11-2|NA|TRBD1
TGTGCCAGCAACAATTACTTCGACGGGACAGGCGGGGAGCTGTTTTTT
CASNNYFDGTGGELFF
>TRBJ2-1|TRBV19|NA|TRBD2
TGTGCCAGTAGTACCCCCATAGCGGGGCAATACAATGAGCAGTTCTTC
CASSTPIAGQYNEQFF
>TRBJ1-1|TRBV18|NA|NA
TGTGCCAGCTCCGGACAGCCGAACACTGAAGCTTTCTTT
CASSGQPNTEAFF
>TRBJ2-7|TRBV5-1|NA|NA
TGCGCCAGCAGCTTGGGACAGCCAGCCTACGAGCAGTACTTC
CASSLGQPAYEQYF
>TRBJ2-3|TRBV15|NA|NA
TGTGCCACCAGCAGAGTTCTAATCAGGGAAGAGACAGATACGCAGTATTTT
CATSRVLIREETDTQYF
>TRBJ2-3|TRBV7-9|NA|NA
TGTGCCAGCAGCCCCCAACCCGAGAACGCGCAGTATTTT
CASSPQPENAQYF
>TRBJ2-1|TRBV7-9|NA|TRBD2
TGTGCCATATGGACTAGCGTGAGAGATGAGCAGTTCTTC
CAIWTSVRDEQFF
>TRBJ1-2|TRBV13|NA|NA
TGTGCCAGCAGCTTAAGGGGGTCTTATGGCTACACCTTC
CASSLRGSYGYTF
>TRBJ2-1|TRBV6-5|NA|TRBD1
TGTGCCAGCAGTTACGACAGGGGACCCTACAATGAGCAGTTCTTC
CASSYDRGPYNEQFF
>TRBJ2-1|TRBV27|once|TRBD2
TGTGCCAGCAGTCAATCATCCGGGACTAGCGGGATCTCTGAGCAGTTCTTC
CASSQSSGTSGISEQFF
>TRBJ1-2|TRBV5-1|once|NA
TGCGCCAGCAGCTTGGTAGGGTCCGCTAACTATGGCTACACCTTC
CASSLVGSANYGYTF
>TRBJ2-5|TRBV4-1|NA|NA
TGCGCCAGCAGCCAGCGGGGCCCGGAGACCCAGTACTTC
CASSQRGPETQYF
>TRBJ2-2|TRBV28|once|NA
TGTGCCAGCAGTCGGCCCCGGGAGCTGTTTTTT
CASSRPRELFF
>TRBJ2-5|TRBV5-5|NA|NA
TGTGCCAGCAGCTTCGGGGACCAAGAGACCCAGTACTTC
CASSFGDQETQYF
>TRBJ2-3|TRBV7-2|NA|TRBD1
TGTGCCAGCAGCTTTACAGGGGACGATACGCAGTATTTT
CASSFTGDDTQYF
>TRBJ1-5|TRBV6-6|NA|NA
TGTGCCAGCAGTTCCGGTGGGGGCAATCAGCCCCAGCATTTT
CASSSGGGNQPQHF
>TRBJ2-5|TRBV13|NA|TRBD2
TGTGCCAGCAGCTTAGCATCCGTACTAGCGGGAGGAGGTGAGACCCAGTACTTC
CASSLASVLAGGGETQYF
>TRBJ2-7|TRBV7-3|NA|TRBD1
TGTGCCAGCAGCTACTCCGGACAGGGCTACGAGCAGTACTTC
CASSYSGQGYEQYF
>TRBJ2-1|TRBV19|NA|NA
TGTGCCAGTAGTAGCGGACCCGGGATAACCTACAATGAGCAGTTCTTC
CASSSGPGITYNEQFF
>TRBJ2-3|TRBV2|NA|TRBD2
TGTGCCAGCAGTGAAGGACTAGCGGGAGTAGATACGCAGTATTTT
CASSEGLAGVDTQYF
>TRBJ1-2|TRBV6-5|NA|NA
TGTGCCAGCAGTTACATGGGTGGCTACACCTTC
CASSYMGGYTF
>TRBJ1-6|TRBV9|NA|TRBD1
TGTGCCAGCAGCACCCGATCCCTCGGACAGGGACGGTCACCCCTCCACTTT
CASSTRSLGQGRSPLHF
>TRBJ2-1|TRBV21-1|NA|NA
TGTGCCAGCAAAACCGGGACAGGAGCTTACAATGAGCAGTTCTTC
CASKTGTGAYNEQFF
>TRBJ1-6|TRBV28|NA|NA
TGTGCCAGCAGCCAGATAGACAGAAATAATTCACCCCTCCACTTT
CASSQIDRNNSPLHF
>TRBJ2-7|TRBV28|once|NA
TGTGCCAGCACAACGGATGCTTCCTACGAGCAGTACTTC
CASTTDASYEQYF
>TRBJ2-2|TRBV6-6|once|NA
TGTGCCAGCAGCAACAGGGTTGTCGAATTCCCCGGGGAGCTGTTTTTT
CASSNRVVEFPGELFF
>TRBJ1-1|TRBV10-2|NA|TRBD1
TGCGCGGGAGGGGGCGGCAACACAAGGGCTGAAGCTTTCTTT
CAGGGGNTRAEAFF
>TRBJ2-2|TRBV2|NA|TRBD1
TGTGCCAGCAGGGGGACAGGGAACACCGGGGAGCTGTTTTTT
CASRGTGNTGELFF
>TRBJ1-5|TRBV2|once|NA
TGTGCCAGCAGTGGATTCGTGGGGGGCAATCAGCCCCAGCATTTT
CASSGFVGGNQPQHF
>TRBJ1-1|TRBV7-2|NA|TRBD1
TGTGCCAGCAGCTTATCAGGGGGGGTCACTGAAGCTTTCTTT
CASSLSGGVTEAFF
>TRBJ1-5|TRBV19|NA|TRBD1
TGTGCCAGTAAACAGGACAGGGTGATCGGTCAGCCCCAGCATTTT
CASKQDRVIGQPQHF
>TRBJ1-1|TRBV18|NA|TRBD1
TGTGCCAGCTCCCTAGGACAGGGTGAAGCTTTCTTT
CASSLGQGEAFF
>TRBJ1-1|TRBV28|once|NA
TGTGCCAGCAGTCCCGTGGGCGGTGAAGCTTTCTTT
CASSPVGGEAFF